The rows below give T cell receptor beta chains drawn from one sample of a study of glioma-infiltrating T cells after dendritic cell vaccination. TCRdb keeps only in-frame clones here, not all; method: immunoSEQ multiplex PCR. This sample has fewer than 85,000 clones, with around 79% found just once. The source material was blood, sampled before dendritic cell vaccination. All receptors come from a human donor with glioblastoma. Both conserved end residues are part of each CDR3. Size values are once, few and many counts, or a class for expanded clones, and some rows have none.

CDR3: CASSPIQGRSEAFF
size: NA
V: TRBV6-1
J: TRBJ1-1

CDR3: CASGFSPASFYEQFF
size: NA
V: TRBV9
J: TRBJ2-1

CDR3: CSVGLVSGPGGYTF
size: NA
V: TRBV29-1
J: TRBJ1-2

CDR3: CASSPAASSNTGELFF
size: NA
V: TRBV5-1
J: TRBJ2-2

CDR3: CASSSLYEQYF
size: NA
V: TRBV11-2
J: TRBJ2-7

CDR3: CAGGGFGTGRQTQYF
size: NA
V: TRBV7-6
J: TRBJ2-5

CDR3: CASRGDRNNSPLHF
size: few
V: TRBV27
J: TRBJ1-6

CDR3: CASSDGLAGVTDTQYF
size: few
V: TRBV25-1
J: TRBJ2-3

CDR3: CASRPPDSYYGYTF
size: NA
V: TRBV14
J: TRBJ1-2

CDR3: CASRGGGGETQYF
size: NA
V: TRBV2
J: TRBJ2-5

CDR3: CASSNRDNSYNEQFF
size: NA
V: TRBV9
J: TRBJ2-1

CDR3: CVSRSSGSGNSPLHF
size: once
V: TRBV9
J: TRBJ1-6

CDR3: CASSQGPTGGGGEQFF
size: NA
V: TRBV4-1
J: TRBJ2-1

CDR3: CASSLGQGSLANYGYTF
size: NA
V: TRBV18
J: TRBJ1-2

CDR3: CASSVGQQPYEQYF
size: NA
V: TRBV9
J: TRBJ2-7

CDR3: CASGQGAEADTQYF
size: NA
V: TRBV6-4
J: TRBJ2-3

CDR3: CSVSGEETQYF
size: NA
V: TRBV29-1
J: TRBJ2-5

CDR3: CSVKDREAEAFF
size: NA
V: TRBV29-1
J: TRBJ1-1

CDR3: CASSDRGTDTQYF
size: NA
V: TRBV6-4
J: TRBJ2-3

CDR3: CASSHLDRGWNQPQHF
size: NA
V: TRBV4-1
J: TRBJ1-5

CDR3: CASRRPGQGYNEQFF
size: NA
V: TRBV2
J: TRBJ2-1

CDR3: CASSPRQGGYTF
size: NA
V: TRBV18
J: TRBJ1-2

CDR3: CAWSVESADTQYF
size: NA
V: TRBV30
J: TRBJ2-3

CDR3: CASSPDRGRNIQYF
size: NA
V: TRBV5-5
J: TRBJ2-4

CDR3: CASSLQTGVTEAFF
size: NA
V: TRBV18
J: TRBJ1-1

CDR3: CASSSLRDRYNYGYTF
size: NA
V: TRBV7-3
J: TRBJ1-2

CDR3: CASSQDILDGSQHF
size: NA
V: TRBV4-1
J: TRBJ1-5

CDR3: CASSCLPGQGSYEQYF
size: NA
V: TRBV21-1
J: TRBJ2-7

CDR3: CASSGRDTQYF
size: NA
V: TRBV21-1
J: TRBJ2-3

CDR3: CATLTGRKETDTQYF
size: NA
V: TRBV15
J: TRBJ2-3

CDR3: CASSLRIGDTEAFF
size: NA
V: TRBV28
J: TRBJ1-1

CDR3: CASSFLHRDSPLHF
size: NA
V: TRBV5-1
J: TRBJ1-6

CDR3: CATGTSGKNTGELFF
size: NA
V: TRBV15
J: TRBJ2-2

CDR3: CASSIPDSYVTEAFF
size: few
V: TRBV19
J: TRBJ1-1

CDR3: CASRQDSSYNEQFF
size: NA
V: TRBV7-9
J: TRBJ2-1

CDR3: CASSFDRPPNEKLFF
size: NA
V: TRBV7-2
J: TRBJ1-4

CDR3: CASSATGWAPNYGYTF
size: NA
V: TRBV9
J: TRBJ1-2

CDR3: CASSLEAWGYTF
size: NA
V: TRBV7-2
J: TRBJ1-2

CDR3: CASSLDRGGYGYTF
size: NA
V: TRBV28
J: TRBJ1-2

CDR3: CAWSVQGGRAFF
size: NA
V: TRBV30
J: TRBJ1-1

CDR3: CASSYRTGGGTDTQYF
size: NA
V: TRBV6-5
J: TRBJ2-3